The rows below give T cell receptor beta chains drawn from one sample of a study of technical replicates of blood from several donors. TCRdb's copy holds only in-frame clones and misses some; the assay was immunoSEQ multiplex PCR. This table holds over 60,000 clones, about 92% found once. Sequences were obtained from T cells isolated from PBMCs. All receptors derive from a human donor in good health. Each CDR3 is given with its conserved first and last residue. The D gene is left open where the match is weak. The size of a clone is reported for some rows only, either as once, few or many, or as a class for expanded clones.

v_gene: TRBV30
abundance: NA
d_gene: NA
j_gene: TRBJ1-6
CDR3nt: TGTGCCTGGAGCCGGGCCTATAATTCACCCCTCCACTTT
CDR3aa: CAWSRAYNSPLHF

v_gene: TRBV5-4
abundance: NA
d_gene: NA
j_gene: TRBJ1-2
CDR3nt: TGTGCCAGCAGCTCACAGGGTATTAACTCTCATGGCTACACCTTC
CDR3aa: CASSSQGINSHGYTF

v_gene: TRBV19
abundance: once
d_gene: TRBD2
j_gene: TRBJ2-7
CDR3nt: TGTGCCAGTACCCCTGGGGGGGACCTCTCCTACGAGCAGTACTTC
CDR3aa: CASTPGGDLSYEQYF

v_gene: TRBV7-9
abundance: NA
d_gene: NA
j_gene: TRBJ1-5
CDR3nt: TGTGCCAGCAGCTCCAATGGCGGACAGCCCCAGCATTTT
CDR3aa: CASSSNGGQPQHF

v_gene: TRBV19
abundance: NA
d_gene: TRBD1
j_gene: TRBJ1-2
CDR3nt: TGTGCCAGTAGTAAACAGGGGGATGGCTACACCTTC
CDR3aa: CASSKQGDGYTF

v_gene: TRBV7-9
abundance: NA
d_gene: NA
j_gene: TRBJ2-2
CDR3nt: TGTGCCAGCAGCTTAGAGATCAGGGGAGGGGAGCTGTTTTTT
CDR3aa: CASSLEIRGGELFF

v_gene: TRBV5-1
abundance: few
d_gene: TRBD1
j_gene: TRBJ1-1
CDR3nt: TGCGCCAGCAGCTTGACAGGGGGGAACACTGAAGCTTTCTTT
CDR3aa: CASSLTGGNTEAFF

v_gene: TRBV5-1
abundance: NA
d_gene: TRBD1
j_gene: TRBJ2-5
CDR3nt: TGCGCCAGCAGCTTGACCGGGACAGTGCTCCAAGAGACCCAGTACTTC
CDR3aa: CASSLTGTVLQETQYF

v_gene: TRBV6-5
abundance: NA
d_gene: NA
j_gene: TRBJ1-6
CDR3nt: TGTGCCAGCAGCACTCTTAGTTCACCCCTCCACTTT
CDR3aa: CASSTLSSPLHF

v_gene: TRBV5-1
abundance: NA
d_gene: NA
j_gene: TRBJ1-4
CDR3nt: TGCGCCAGCAGCTTCGGCGGGGGGGACGAAAAACTGTTTTTT
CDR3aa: CASSFGGGDEKLFF

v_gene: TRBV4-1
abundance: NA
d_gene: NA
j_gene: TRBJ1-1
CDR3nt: TGCGCCAGCAGCCAAGCTGGTATACAGGACCCAACGAGGACTGAAGCTTTCTTT
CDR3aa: CASSQAGIQDPTRTEAFF

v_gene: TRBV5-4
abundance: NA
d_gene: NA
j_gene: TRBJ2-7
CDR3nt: TGTGCCAGCAGCTTGAACGGGGTTTCCTACGAGCAGTACTTC
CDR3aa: CASSLNGVSYEQYF

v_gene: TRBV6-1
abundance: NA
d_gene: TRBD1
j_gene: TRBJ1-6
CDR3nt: TGTGCCAGCAGTGATGAAACCGGGACAGGGGCAAATTCACCCCTCCACTTT
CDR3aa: CASSDETGTGANSPLHF

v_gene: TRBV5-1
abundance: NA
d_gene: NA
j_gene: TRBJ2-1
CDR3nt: TGCGCCAGCAGCTTGGCCGGGAATGAGCAGTTCTTC
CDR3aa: CASSLAGNEQFF

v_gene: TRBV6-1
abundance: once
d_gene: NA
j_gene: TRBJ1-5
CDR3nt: TGTGCCAGCAGTGATTGGACAGAGTGGGCCCAGCATTTT
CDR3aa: CASSDWTEWAQHF

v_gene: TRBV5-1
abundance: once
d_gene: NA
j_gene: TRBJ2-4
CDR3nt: TGCGCCAGCAGCTTGATCGGTACAGGGTTAGGGACAAAAAACATTCAGTACTTC
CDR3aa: CASSLIGTGLGTKNIQYF

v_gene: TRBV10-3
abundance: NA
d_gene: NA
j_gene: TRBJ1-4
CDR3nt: TGTGCCATCAGTGCCGGACAGATTGGGGAAAAACTGTTTTTT
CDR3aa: CAISAGQIGEKLFF

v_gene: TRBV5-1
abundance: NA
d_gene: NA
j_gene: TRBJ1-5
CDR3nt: TGCGCCAGCAGCTTGGTGCCAGACAGTTATCAGCCCCAGCATTTT
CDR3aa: CASSLVPDSYQPQHF

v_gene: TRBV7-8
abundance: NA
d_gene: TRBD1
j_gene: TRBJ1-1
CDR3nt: TGTGCCAGCAGCTTACCCCGACAGGGCACTGAAGCTTTCTTT
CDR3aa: CASSLPRQGTEAFF

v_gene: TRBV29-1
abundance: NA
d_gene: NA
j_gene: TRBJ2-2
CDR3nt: TGCAGCGTTGCAGGGTCGGCCACCGGGGAGCTGTTTTTT
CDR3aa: CSVAGSATGELFF

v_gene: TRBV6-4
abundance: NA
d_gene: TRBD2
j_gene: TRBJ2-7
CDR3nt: TGTGCCAGCAGTGAAACCCTTGGGACTAGCGGGGGACCCTACGAGCAGTACTTC
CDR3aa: CASSETLGTSGGPYEQYF

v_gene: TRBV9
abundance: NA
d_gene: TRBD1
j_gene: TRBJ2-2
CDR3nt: TGTGCCAGCAGCACGGACAGGGAGCGTTCCGGGGAGCTGTTTTTT
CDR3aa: CASSTDRERSGELFF

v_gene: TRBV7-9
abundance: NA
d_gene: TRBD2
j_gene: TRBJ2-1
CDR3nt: TGTGCCAGCAGCTTAGTAAGGCTAGCGGGGGCTTACAATGAGCAGTTCTTC
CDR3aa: CASSLVRLAGAYNEQFF

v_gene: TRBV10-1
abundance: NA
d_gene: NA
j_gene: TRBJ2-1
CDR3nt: TGCGCCAGCAGTGAGGAGCTGACGGGGGTGTACAATGAGCAGTTCTTC
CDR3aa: CASSEELTGVYNEQFF

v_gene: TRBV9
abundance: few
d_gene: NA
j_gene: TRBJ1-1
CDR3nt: TGTGCCAGCAGCGCAAGGGGTGTCGGTGAAGCTTTCTTT
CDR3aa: CASSARGVGEAFF

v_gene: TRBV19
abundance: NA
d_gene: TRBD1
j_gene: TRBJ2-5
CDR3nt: TGTGCCAGTAGCGTCCGGTGGACAGGGGGAACCCAAGAGACCCAGTACTTC
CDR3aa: CASSVRWTGGTQETQYF

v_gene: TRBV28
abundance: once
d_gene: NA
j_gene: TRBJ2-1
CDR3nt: TGTGCCAGCAGTCAAGTCGGTTCGGGGTCGGATGAGCAGTTCTTC
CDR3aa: CASSQVGSGSDEQFF

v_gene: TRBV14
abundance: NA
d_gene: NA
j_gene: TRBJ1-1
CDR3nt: TGTGCCAGCAGCCCGTTGGGGGCTGGAGACACTGAAGCTTTCTTT
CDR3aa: CASSPLGAGDTEAFF

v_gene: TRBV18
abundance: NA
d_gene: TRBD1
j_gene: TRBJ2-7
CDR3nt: TGTGCCAGCTCACCCGACGTAGGGACAGGGAAATACGAGCAGTACTTC
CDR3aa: CASSPDVGTGKYEQYF